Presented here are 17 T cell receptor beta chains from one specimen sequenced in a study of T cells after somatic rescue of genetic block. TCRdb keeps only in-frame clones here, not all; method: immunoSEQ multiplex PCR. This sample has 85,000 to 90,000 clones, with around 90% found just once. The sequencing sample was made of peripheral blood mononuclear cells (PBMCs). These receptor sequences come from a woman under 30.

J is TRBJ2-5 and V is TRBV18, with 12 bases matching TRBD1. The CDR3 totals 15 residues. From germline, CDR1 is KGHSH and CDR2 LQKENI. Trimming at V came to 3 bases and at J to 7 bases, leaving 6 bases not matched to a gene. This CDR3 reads CASSPGQGAYTTQYF. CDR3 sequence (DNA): TGTGCCAGCTCACCGGGACAGGGGGCGTATACGACCCAGTACTTC. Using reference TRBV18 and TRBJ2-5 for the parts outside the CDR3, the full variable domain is NAGVMQNPRHLVRRRGQEARLRCSPMKGHSHVYWYRQLPEEGLKFMVYLQKENIIDESGMPKERFSAEFPKEGPSILRIQQVVRGDSAAYFCASSPGQGAYTTQYFGPGTRLLVL.

CDR3 bases: TGTGCCAGCAGCCAAACATCCGCAAACATTCAGTACTTC. Translation: CASSQTSANIQYF. This rearrangement joins TRBV5-5 to TRBJ2-4; D gene uncertain. From germline, CDR1 is SGHKS and CDR2 YYEKEE (reference sequence). The CDR3 sequence is 13 residues long. The V end lost 4 bases, the J end lost 6 bases, and 11 bases lay between the germline ends.

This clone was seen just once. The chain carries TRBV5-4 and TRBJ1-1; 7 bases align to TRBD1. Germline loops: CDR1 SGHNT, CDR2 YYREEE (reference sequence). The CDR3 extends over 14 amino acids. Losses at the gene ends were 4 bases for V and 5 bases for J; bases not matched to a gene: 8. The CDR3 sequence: CASSPTGVGTEAFF. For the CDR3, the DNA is TGTGCCAGCAGCCCTACAGGGGTGGGAACTGAAGCTTTCTTT.

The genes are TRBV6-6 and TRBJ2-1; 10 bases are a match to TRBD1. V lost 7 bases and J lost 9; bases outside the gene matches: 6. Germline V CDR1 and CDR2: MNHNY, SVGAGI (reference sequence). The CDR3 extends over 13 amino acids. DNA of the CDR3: TGTGCCAGCACTCGACAGGGGGCCGCTGAGCAGTTCTTC. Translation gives CASTRQGAAEQFF.

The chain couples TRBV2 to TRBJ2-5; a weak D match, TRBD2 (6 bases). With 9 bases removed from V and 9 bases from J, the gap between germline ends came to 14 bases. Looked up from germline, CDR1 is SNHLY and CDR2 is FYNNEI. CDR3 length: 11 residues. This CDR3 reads CASGGRDSQYF. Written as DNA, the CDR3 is TGTGCCAGTGGGGGACGGGACTCCCAGTACTTC.

In DNA form, the CDR3 reads TGTGCCAGCAGCTTAGGGCCAGGCCGAGGCACCATATATTTT. Residues: CASSLGPGRGTIYF. The gene calls are TRBV7-8 and TRBJ1-3; D gene unclear. The germline V gene has CDR1 SGHVS and CDR2 FQNEAQ. V was shortened by 1 base and J by 9 bases, with 13 bases between the two germline ends. There are 14 residues in the CDR3.

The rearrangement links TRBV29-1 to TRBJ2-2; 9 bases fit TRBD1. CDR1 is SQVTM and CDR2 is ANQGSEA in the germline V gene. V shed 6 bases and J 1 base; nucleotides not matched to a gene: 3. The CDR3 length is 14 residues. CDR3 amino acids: CSVPGQGNTGELFF. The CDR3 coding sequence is TGCAGCGTACCGGGACAGGGGAACACCGGGGAGCTGTTTTTT.

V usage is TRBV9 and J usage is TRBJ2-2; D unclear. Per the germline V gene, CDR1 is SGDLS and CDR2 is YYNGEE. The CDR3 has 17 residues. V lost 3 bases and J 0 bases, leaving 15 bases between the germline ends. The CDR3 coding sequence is TGTGCCAGCAGCGACATAGCACTATCATCGAACACCGGGGAGCTGTTTTTT. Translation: CASSDIALSSNTGELFF.

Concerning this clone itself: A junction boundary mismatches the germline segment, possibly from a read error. This CDR3 is CATGRGTFGQYF. In DNA form, the CDR3 reads TGTGCCACCGGCAGAGGGACCTTCGGGCAGTACTTC. This chain links TRBV15 with TRBJ2-7; D is perhaps TRBD1 or TRBD2 (5 bases each). CDR3 length equals 12 residues. Germline CDR1 is LNHNV and CDR2 is YYDKDF (reference sequence).

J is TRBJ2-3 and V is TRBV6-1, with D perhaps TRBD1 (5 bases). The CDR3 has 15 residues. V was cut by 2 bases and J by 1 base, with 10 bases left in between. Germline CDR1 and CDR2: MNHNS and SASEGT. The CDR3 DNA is TGTGCCAGCAGTGAATTTCAGGGCGGCACAGATACGCAGTATTTT. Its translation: CASSEFQGGTDTQYF.

This chain's CDR3 is CASSPMDSPGNTIYF. The CDR3, as DNA: TGCGCCAGCAGCCCTATGGACAGTCCTGGAAACACCATATATTTT. V gene TRBV4-3 combines with J gene TRBJ1-3, with D perhaps TRBD1 (6 bases). This CDR3 is 15 amino acids long. V gave up 4 bases and J gave up 2 bases, with 12 bases separating them. Germline V CDR1 and CDR2: LGHNA, YSLEER.

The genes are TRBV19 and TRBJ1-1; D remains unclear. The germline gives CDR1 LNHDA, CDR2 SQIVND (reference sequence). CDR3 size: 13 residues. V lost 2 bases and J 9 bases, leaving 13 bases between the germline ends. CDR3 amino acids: CASSISPGTKAFF. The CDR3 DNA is TGTGCCAGTAGTATATCGCCAGGCACAAAAGCTTTCTTT.

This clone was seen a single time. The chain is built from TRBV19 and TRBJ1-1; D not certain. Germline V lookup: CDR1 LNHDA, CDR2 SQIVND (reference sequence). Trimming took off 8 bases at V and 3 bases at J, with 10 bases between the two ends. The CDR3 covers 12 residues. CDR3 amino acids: CASSLSYTEAFF. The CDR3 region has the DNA TGTGCCAGTTCATTAAGTTACACTGAAGCTTTCTTT.

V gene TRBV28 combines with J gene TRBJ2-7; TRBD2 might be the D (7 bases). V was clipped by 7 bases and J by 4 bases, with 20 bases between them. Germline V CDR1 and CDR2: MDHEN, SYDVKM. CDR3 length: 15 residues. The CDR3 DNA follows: TGTGCCAGCACCACTAGGGGGGGAGTTAAGTACGAGCAGTACTTC. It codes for CASTTRGGVKYEQYF.

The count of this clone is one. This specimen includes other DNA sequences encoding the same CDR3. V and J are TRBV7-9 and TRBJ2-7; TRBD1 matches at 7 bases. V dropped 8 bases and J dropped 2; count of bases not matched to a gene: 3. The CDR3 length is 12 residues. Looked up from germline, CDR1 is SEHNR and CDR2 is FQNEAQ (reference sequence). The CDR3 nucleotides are TGTGCCAGCCGGGACAGCACCTACGAGCAGTACTTC. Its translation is CASRDSTYEQYF.

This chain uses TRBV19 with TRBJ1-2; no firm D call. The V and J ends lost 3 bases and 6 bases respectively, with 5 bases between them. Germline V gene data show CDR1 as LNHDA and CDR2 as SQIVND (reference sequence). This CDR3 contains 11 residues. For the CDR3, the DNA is TGTGCCAGTAGTATCCAGAATGGCTACACCTTC. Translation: CASSIQNGYTF.

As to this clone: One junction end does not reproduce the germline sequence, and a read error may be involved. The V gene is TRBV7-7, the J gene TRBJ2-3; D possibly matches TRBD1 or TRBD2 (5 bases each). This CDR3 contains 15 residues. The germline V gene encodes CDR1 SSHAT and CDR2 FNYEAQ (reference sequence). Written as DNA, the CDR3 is TGTGCTAGCAGCTTAGGGGACGGTAGCACAGATACGCAGTATTTT. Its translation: CASSLGDGSTDTQYF. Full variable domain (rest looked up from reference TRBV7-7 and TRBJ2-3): GAGVSQSPRYKVTKRGQDVTLRCDPISSHATLYWYQQALGQGPEFLTYFNYEAQPDKSGLPSDRFSAERPEGSISTLTIQRTEQRDSAMYRCASSLGDGSTDTQYFGPGTRLTVL.